Sequencing of this T cell receptor (beta chain) was carried out in a study of T cell responses to AZD1222 COVID-19 vaccine. About this clone itself: As yet, its antigen is unknown.

The germline CDR1 and CDR2 sequences are SGHAT and FQNNGV. Trimming took off 5 bases at V and 5 bases at J, with 12 bases between the two ends. The CDR3 length is 14 residues. Notes on the study in general: Once two AZD1222 doses were given, Spike-specific TCR breadth and depth went up. Among spike-specific TCRs, nearly half reportedly target unmutated variant regions. Clonal diversity was possibly underestimated, and the donors were mostly white British, with more females. Sampling captured repertoires only after the peak T cell response.

TCRdb's copy holds only in-frame clones and misses some; the assay was immunoSEQ multiplex PCR. The profile shows about 75,000 clones, about 87% of them singletons. The rearrangement uses TRBV11-2 and TRBJ1-4, with D possibly being TRBD1 (5 bases). The sample was peripheral blood, taken 28 days after the second dose of the MenACWY control vaccine. The clonotype was recovered from an adult who received the MenACWY meningococcal vaccine as a control. The CDR3 region is CASSRTSRNEKLFF. The CDR3, as DNA: TGTGCCAGCAGCCGGACAAGCCGCAATGAAAAACTGTTTTTT.